This T cell receptor (beta chain) was observed in a study of blood T cell repertoires in COVID-19. CDR3 length: 13 residues. Germline loops: CDR1 SNHLY, CDR2 FYNNEI. Deletions cut 8 bases from V and 1 base from J, with 11 bases between. Sequencing was performed with immunoSEQ multiplex PCR; in TCRdb, only in-frame clones are kept and a portion is missing. The data show about 76,000 clones, with over 75% seen just once and 9.6% held by the top ten. The sample was peripheral blood. This clonotype originated in a man aged 50 to 59 with COVID-19, enrolled during active disease. The chain recombines TRBV2 with TRBJ1-1; D is perhaps TRBD1 (6 bases). CDR3 sequence: CASLGQRNTEAFF. DNA for the CDR3: TGTGCCAGCCTCGGACAGAGGAACACTGAAGCTTTCTTT. Combining the CDR3 with reference TRBV2 and TRBJ1-1 gives the whole variable domain EPEVTQTPSHQVTQMGQEVILRCVPISNHLYFYWYRQILGQKVEFLVSFYNNEISEKSEIFDDQFSVERPDGSNFTLKIRSTKLEDSAMYFCASLGQRNTEAFFGQGTRLTVV.